This TCR beta chain was captured in a study of shared T cell receptors in the human thymus. The length of the CDR3 is 18 residues. Per the germline V gene, CDR1 is LGHNA and CDR2 is YSLEER. V gave up 4 bases and J gave up 0 bases; unmatched junction bases: 11. Measured with immunoSEQ multiplex PCR; TCRdb has only the in-frame clones, and not every one. The repertoire holds over 65,000 clones, about 95% seen once, with less than 0.04% in the top ten. The gene calls are TRBV4-3 and TRBJ2-4, with 8 bases fitting TRBD1. Sequenced material: thymocytes. This clonotype originated in a human donor. CDR3 DNA: TGCGCCAGCAGCCCGAATGGACAGGGAGACCTAGCCAAAAACATTCAGTACTTC. It codes for CASSPNGQGDLAKNIQYF.